One sample yielded the 31 T cell receptor beta chains listed below, sequenced in a study of cytomegalovirus exposure and HLA in healthy donors. The PCR employed 60 Vbeta primers together with 13 Jbeta primers. Sequencing was performed with immunoSEQ multiplex PCR; in TCRdb, only in-frame clones are kept and a portion is missing. There are about 200,000 clones in the sample; around 83% occur only once, and 2.7% lies in the top ten. The sample was PBMCs. The receptors were gathered from a woman aged 40 to 49 in good health and CMV-seronegative.

The chain employs TRBV27 and TRBJ2-1; weak D call: TRBD2 (6 bases). Germline assignment: CDR1 MNHEY and CDR2 SMNVEV (reference sequence). The CDR3 is 16 residues long. With 1 base removed from V and 4 bases from J, the gap between germline ends came to 14 bases. DNA for the CDR3: TGTGCCAGCAGTTTATTAGGGAGCGCGGGATACAATGAGCAGTTCTTC. Its translation is CASSLLGSAGYNEQFF.

This chain uses TRBV2 with TRBJ2-5; tentative D call: TRBD1 (6 bases). This CDR3 spans 14 amino acids. The V end lost 4 bases, the J end lost 5 bases, and 14 bases lay between the germline ends. Germline assignment: CDR1 SNHLY and CDR2 FYNNEI. The CDR3 nucleotides are TGTGCCAGCAGTGCGTTACGGACAGCGGAGACCCAGTACTTC. Its protein is CASSALRTAETQYF. Together with reference TRBV2 and TRBJ2-5, the CDR3 gives the full variable domain: EPEVTQTPSHQVTQMGQEVILRCVPISNHLYFYWYRQILGQKVEFLVSFYNNEISEKSEIFDDQFSVERPDGSNFTLKIRSTKLEDSAMYFCASSALRTAETQYFGPGTRLLVL.

The chain's CDR3 is CASSSTSEGEGQYF. CDR3 sequence (DNA): TGCGCCAGCAGCTCAACTAGCGAGGGGGAGGGCCAGTACTTC. V is TRBV5-1 and J is TRBJ2-5, with D perhaps TRBD2 (7 bases). Germline values: CDR1 SGHRS, CDR2 YFSETQ. CDR3 length equals 14 residues. Between the trimmed V and J ends, which lost 3 bases and 10 bases, there was a span of 19 bases.

The V gene is TRBV5-5, the J gene TRBJ2-7; 12 nucleotides agree with TRBD1. The CDR3 spans 15 residues. Germline CDR1 reads SGHKS; CDR2 reads YYEKEE (reference sequence). Trimming at V came to 0 bases and at J to 9 bases, leaving 7 bases not matched to a gene. The DNA for the CDR3 is TGTGCCAGCAGCTTGGGGGTGGGGGGACAGGGGGCGCAGTACTTC. It yields the protein CASSLGVGGQGAQYF.

The chain employs TRBV30 and TRBJ1-2; 10 bases map to TRBD1. V shed 7 bases and J 4 bases; nucleotides not matched to a gene: 12. In germline, CDR1 is GTSNPN, CDR2 SVGIG (reference sequence). The CDR3 contains 15 residues. The CDR3 coding sequence is TGTGCCTTATGCCCGGGACAGGGGATCTCCTATGGCTACACCTTC. This translates into CALCPGQGISYGYTF.

The chain recombines TRBV29-1 with TRBJ1-2; weak D call: TRBD1 (6 bases). Trimming removed 2 bases from V and 4 bases from J, with 14 bases in between. From germline, CDR1 is SQVTM and CDR2 ANQGSEA. The CDR3 has 14 residues. In nucleotides, the CDR3 is TGCAGCGTTGAATCAGGGGCAGGGTTCTATGGCTACACCTTC. This gives the protein CSVESGAGFYGYTF.

This clone was detected once. The J gene is TRBJ2-3, the V gene TRBV28; D remains unclear. CDR1 is MDHEN and CDR2 is SYDVKM in the germline V gene. V lost 3 bases to trimming and J lost 5 bases, with 3 bases between them. This CDR3 comprises 11 residues. Here the CDR3 DNA reads TGTGCCAGCAGTTTCGGAGATACGCAGTATTTT. Translated, it gives CASSFGDTQYF.

The chain recombines TRBV27 with TRBJ1-2, with TRBD1 identical over 7 bases. The V gene's germline CDR1 is MNHEY and CDR2 SMNVEV (reference sequence). With 2 bases clipped from V and 0 bases from J, the junction kept 15 bases outside the gene matches. The CDR3 spans 19 residues. The CDR3: CASSLRPSGTEISNYGYTF. The CDR3 DNA follows: TGTGCCAGCAGTTTAAGACCCTCCGGGACAGAGATTTCTAACTATGGCTACACCTTC.

This chain connects TRBV5-1 to TRBJ2-7, with 8 bases that match TRBD1. The CDR3 has 14 residues. The junction had 8 bases not matched to a gene; V was cut back by 4 bases and J by 5 bases. Germline V CDR1 and CDR2: SGHRS, YFSETQ. The CDR3 sequence: CASSPRTGTHEQYF. In DNA form, the CDR3 reads TGCGCCAGCAGCCCACGGACAGGGACCCACGAGCAGTACTTC.

The chain combines TRBV28 with TRBJ1-4, with D maybe TRBD1 (6 bases). CDR1 is MDHEN, CDR2 SYDVKM, per germline. This CDR3 contains 14 residues. V lost 2 bases and J lost 7, with 11 bases in between. The CDR3 is CASSLGAGVEKLFF. The DNA of the CDR3 is TGTGCCAGCAGTTTAGGGGCAGGGGTTGAAAAACTGTTTTTT. The whole variable domain, filled in from reference TRBV28 and TRBJ1-4, reads DVKVTQSSRYLVKRTGEKVFLECVQDMDHENMFWYRQDPGLGLRLIYFSYDVKMKEKGDIPEGYSVSREKKERFSLILESASTNQTSMYLCASSLGAGVEKLFFGSGTQLSVL.

This clone has just a few counts. The chain is built from TRBV10-2 and TRBJ2-1, with 7 bases fitting TRBD1. After removal of 2 bases from V and 7 bases from J, the junction contained 2 bases not matched to a gene. From germline, CDR1 is WSHSY and CDR2 SAAADI. CDR3 size: 13 residues. The CDR3 DNA reads TGCGCCAGCAGTGAGGGACAGGTAAATGAGCAGTTCTTC. Translating gives CASSEGQVNEQFF.

The chain recombines TRBV30 with TRBJ1-1; 12 nucleotides agree with TRBD1. The V gene's germline CDR1 is GTSNPN and CDR2 SVGIG (reference sequence). With 2 bases clipped from V and 3 bases from J, the junction kept 7 bases outside the gene matches. This CDR3 spans 16 amino acids. DNA of the CDR3: TGTGCCTGGAGTACCTTGGGACAGGGGGCGCACACTGAAGCTTTCTTT. It is translated as CAWSTLGQGAHTEAFF.

The chain links TRBV7-2 to TRBJ1-2; 7 bases are a match to TRBD1. J was trimmed by 7 bases and V by 4 bases; bases with no gene match: 12. This CDR3 comprises 15 residues. The V gene's germline CDR1 is SGHTA and CDR2 FQGNSA. This chain's CDR3 is CASSSGQTLKGGYTF. The CDR3 bases are TGTGCCAGCAGCTCGGGACAGACTTTAAAGGGTGGCTACACCTTC.

The gene calls are TRBV28 and TRBJ1-5; no clear D gene. Germline V gives CDR1 MDHEN, CDR2 SYDVKM. This CDR3 is 15 amino acids long. V was cut by 4 bases and J by 2 bases, with 12 bases left in between. Here the CDR3 DNA reads TGTGCCAGCAGTTCAAAATCCTGGCGCAATCAGCCCCAGCATTTT. Translation gives CASSSKSWRNQPQHF.

The chain joins TRBV5-1 to TRBJ1-6, with D hard to call. CDR1 is SGHRS and CDR2 is YFSETQ in the germline V gene. The length of the CDR3 is 16 residues. With 1 base removed from V and 0 bases from J, the gap between germline ends came to 8 bases. The DNA for the CDR3 is TGCGCCAGCAGCTTGAGAAGTAGCTCCTATAATTCACCCCTCCACTTT. The encoded protein is CASSLRSSSYNSPLHF.

There are a few counts of this clone. This chain joins TRBV6-1 and TRBJ1-5, with D maybe TRBD1 (6 bases). Looked up from germline, CDR1 is MNHNS and CDR2 is SASEGT. This CDR3 has 17 amino acids. V was shortened by 1 base and J by 7 bases, with 20 bases between the two germline ends. The CDR3: CASSEGVGGAAWQPQHF. In DNA, the CDR3 is TGTGCCAGCAGTGAAGGGGTGGGGGGGGCTGCGTGGCAGCCCCAGCATTTT.

This chain uses TRBV5-8 with TRBJ1-5; tentative D call: TRBD1 (5 bases). This CDR3 contains 14 residues. Per the germline V gene, CDR1 is SGHTS and CDR2 is YDEGEE. The V end was cut by 2 bases, the J end by 5 bases, with 11 bases between. The CDR3 sequence is CASSFGASHQPQHF. In nucleotides, the CDR3 is TGTGCCAGCAGCTTTGGGGCCTCCCATCAGCCCCAGCATTTT.

The V call is TRBV4-1, the J call TRBJ2-5; TRBD2 aligns across 11 bases. The J call is uncertain, as TRBJ2-7 better fits the DNA end. Germline CDR1 reads MGHRA; CDR2 reads YSYEKL. There are 16 residues in the CDR3. The CDR3 region has the DNA TGCGCCAGCAGCCGACTAGCGGGGTCAGACAGCTACGAGCAGTACTTC. Its translation: CASSRLAGSDSYEQYF.

This chain links TRBV10-3 with TRBJ1-1; TRBD1 aligns across 7 bases. Losses at the gene ends were 2 bases for V and 4 bases for J; bases not matched to a gene: 7. The CDR3 covers 15 residues. The germline V gene has CDR1 ENHRY and CDR2 SYGVKD. CDR3 bases: TGTGCCATCAGTGAGACCGACAGGGAGTTCACTGAAGCTTTCTTT. It specifies CAISETDREFTEAFF.

This chain's CDR3 is CASSSGQGADEQYF. The DNA of the CDR3 is TGCGCCAGCAGCTCGGGACAGGGGGCTGACGAGCAGTACTTC. The chain combines TRBV5-1 with TRBJ2-7; TRBD1 matches 12 bases. The germline gives CDR1 SGHRS, CDR2 YFSETQ. The CDR3 runs to 14 residues. V gave up 3 bases and J gave up 5 bases; unmatched junction bases: 3.

This CDR3 is CASTLTGTSVNEQYF. CDR3 in DNA: TGTGCCAGCACCCTGACCGGGACTAGCGTAAACGAGCAGTACTTC. The chain has TRBV6-5 and TRBJ2-7; TRBD2 matches 10 bases. V dropped 7 bases and J dropped 5; count of bases not matched to a gene: 11. The CDR3 runs to 15 residues. The germline CDR1 and CDR2 sequences are MNHEY and SVGAGI.

The genes are TRBV30 and TRBJ1-6, with no clear D. Deletions cut 3 bases from V and 10 bases from J, with 13 bases between. CDR3 length: 13 residues. Germline lookup yields CDR1 GTSNPN and CDR2 SVGIG (reference sequence). The chain's CDR3 is CAWSSGVWSPLHF. The CDR3 DNA sequence: TGTGCCTGGAGCTCCGGGGTGTGGTCACCCCTCCACTTT.

This clone was seen more than once but under ten times. Other DNA sequences from this sample encode an identical CDR3 as well. V usage is TRBV10-1 and J usage is TRBJ2-1, with TRBD2 as a possible D gene (5 bases). V lost 8 bases and J lost 0, with 11 bases in between. The germline gives CDR1 WNHNN, CDR2 SYGVQD (reference sequence). CDR3 length: 14 amino acids. CDR3 sequence: CASSSGSSYNEQFF. As DNA, the CDR3 is TGCGCCAGCTCGTCGGGGAGCTCCTACAATGAGCAGTTCTTC.

The genes are TRBV12-5 and TRBJ2-7; no clear D. The ends were cut back, 5 bases at V and 6 bases at J, with 11 bases in the middle. The germline V gene has CDR1 LGHNT and CDR2 FRNRAP. The CDR3 runs to 12 residues. The CDR3 spells CASGALRREQYF. In nucleotides, the CDR3 is TGTGCTAGTGGTGCACTCCGTCGCGAGCAGTACTTC.

The chain is built from TRBV7-9 and TRBJ2-7; 9 nucleotides align to TRBD1. The V gene end was trimmed by 4 bases and the J gene end by 3 bases; junction bases not matched to a gene: 10. CDR1 and CDR2 (germline): SEHNR, FQNEAQ (reference sequence). The CDR3 runs to 16 residues. DNA of the CDR3: TGTGCCAGCAGCTCGAACAGGGGGCGTCCCCTCTACGAGCAGTACTTC. It encodes CASSSNRGRPLYEQYF.

This chain uses TRBV5-6 with TRBJ2-2, with 9 bases that match TRBD2. The germline gives CDR1 SGHDT, CDR2 YYEEEE. V was clipped by 3 bases and J by 4 bases; unmatched bases: 7. The CDR3 runs 16 residues. The CDR3 is CASSSLSGRSTGELFF. The CDR3 DNA sequence: TGTGCCAGCAGCTCCCTTAGCGGGAGAAGCACCGGGGAGCTGTTTTTT.

This rearrangement joins TRBV2 to TRBJ2-7, with D perhaps matching TRBD2 (5 bases). The germline gives CDR1 SNHLY, CDR2 FYNNEI. The length of the CDR3 is 13 residues. V dropped 7 bases and J dropped 3 bases, with 13 bases sitting between them. In DNA form, the CDR3 reads TGTGCCAGCAAATTCGGGAACTTCTACGAGCAGTACTTC. This gives the protein CASKFGNFYEQYF.

This clone showed up just a few times. The chain has TRBV6-1 and TRBJ2-4, with D possibly being TRBD2 (6 bases). Germline V lookup: CDR1 MNHNS, CDR2 SASEGT. V was shortened by 3 bases and J by 0 bases, with 24 bases between the two germline ends. CDR3 length equals 20 residues. The CDR3 coding sequence is TGTGCCAGCAGTGACCTACTTTTAAACAGGCGGGGATTAGCCAAAAACATTCAGTACTTC. Protein product: CASSDLLLNRRGLAKNIQYF.

The chain is built from TRBV28 and TRBJ2-5, with 7 bases aligning to TRBD2. In germline, CDR1 is MDHEN, CDR2 SYDVKM. Trimming cost V 0 bases and J 5 bases; bases outside gene matches: 3. The CDR3 runs to 14 residues. The CDR3 coding sequence is TGTGCCAGCAGTTTATGGACTAGCCAGGAGACCCAGTACTTC. It specifies CASSLWTSQETQYF.

The rearrangement uses TRBV11-2 and TRBJ2-3; TRBD2 matches at 14 bases. Germline CDR1 SGHAT, CDR2 FQNNGV. This CDR3 has 17 residues. Trimming at V came to 3 bases and at J to 1 base, leaving 3 bases not matched to a gene. This CDR3 reads CASSLGLAGVGTDTQYF. DNA of the CDR3: TGTGCCAGCAGCTTGGGACTAGCGGGAGTGGGCACAGATACGCAGTATTTT.

V usage is TRBV30 and J usage is TRBJ2-3, with 12 bases identical to TRBD2. Per the germline V gene, CDR1 is GTSNPN and CDR2 is SVGIG (reference sequence). This CDR3 comprises 14 residues. J gave up 5 bases and V 2 bases, and 2 bases lay outside the gene matches. Here the CDR3 reads CAWSLLAGGDTQYF. The CDR3 coding sequence is TGTGCCTGGAGTTTACTAGCGGGAGGAGATACGCAGTATTTT.